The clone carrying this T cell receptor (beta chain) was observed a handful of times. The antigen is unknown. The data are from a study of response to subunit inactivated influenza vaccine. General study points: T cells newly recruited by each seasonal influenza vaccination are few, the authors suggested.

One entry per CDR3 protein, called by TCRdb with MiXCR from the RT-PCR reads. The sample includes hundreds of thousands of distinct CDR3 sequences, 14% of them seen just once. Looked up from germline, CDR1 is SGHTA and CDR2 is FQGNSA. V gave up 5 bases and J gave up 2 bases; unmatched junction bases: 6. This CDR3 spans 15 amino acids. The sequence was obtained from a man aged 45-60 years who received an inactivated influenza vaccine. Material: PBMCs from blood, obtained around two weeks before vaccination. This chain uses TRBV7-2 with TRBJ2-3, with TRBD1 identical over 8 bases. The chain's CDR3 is CASSQDRVATDTQYF. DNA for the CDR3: TGTGCCAGCAGCCAGGACAGGGTCGCCACAGATACGCAGTATTTT.